The 23 T cell receptor beta chains listed next were all sequenced from one sample in a study of cytomegalovirus exposure and HLA in healthy donors. 13 Jbeta primers and 60 Vbeta primers were used for the PCR. Data came from immunoSEQ multiplex PCR; TCRdb stores just in-frame clones and leaves some out. The sample shows fewer than 150,000 clones, approximately 15% of them seen only once. Sequencing used PBMCs. These receptors came from a woman between 18 and 30 years old in good health and CMV-seronegative.

In this sample, this clone turned up a few times. The chain employs TRBV13 and TRBJ2-7; TRBD2 aligns across 7 bases. J was trimmed by 3 bases and V by 4 bases; bases with no gene match: 9. The CDR3 runs 15 residues. Germline V CDR1 and CDR2: PRHDT, FYEKMQ (reference sequence). The CDR3 DNA reads TGTGCCAGCAGCTCCCGGGGAGGGCGAGTCTACGAGCAGTACTTC. Protein sequence: CASSSRGGRVYEQYF.

In its sample, this clone was seen a few times. The chain combines TRBV7-9 with TRBJ1-5; 9 nucleotides align to TRBD1. Germline trimming cut 1 base from V and 2 bases from J; bases unmatched to any gene: 0. CDR1 and CDR2 (germline): SEHNR, FQNEAQ (reference sequence). There are 15 residues in the CDR3. CDR3 amino acids: CASSLGTGGNQPQHF. The DNA of the CDR3 is TGTGCCAGCAGCTTAGGGACAGGGGGCAATCAGCCCCAGCATTTT.

This clone was detected only a few times. The chain has TRBV11-2 and TRBJ2-7; D may be TRBD2 (5 bases). CDR3 length: 13 residues. Germline V gives CDR1 SGHAT, CDR2 FQNNGV. The ends were cut back, 8 bases at V and 3 bases at J, with 14 bases in the middle. The CDR3 bases are TGTGCCAGCCGGAGGCCCGGGGTCTACGAGCAGTACTTC. Amino acid sequence: CASRRPGVYEQYF.

The chain uses TRBV11-2 and TRBJ2-7; 13 nucleotides align to TRBD2. V shed 5 bases and J 4 bases; nucleotides not matched to a gene: 5. From germline, CDR1 is SGHAT and CDR2 FQNNGV. The CDR3 consists of 15 residues. The CDR3 here is CASSPGLAGPYEQYF. The CDR3 DNA is TGTGCCAGCAGCCCGGGACTAGCGGGACCGTACGAGCAGTACTTC.

In its sample, this clone was seen a few times. The chain has TRBV27 and TRBJ1-6, with 10 bases identical to TRBD1. This CDR3 contains 17 residues. V was clipped by 4 bases and J by 8 bases; unmatched bases: 11. Germline CDR1 MNHEY, CDR2 SMNVEV (reference sequence). The CDR3, as DNA: TGTGCCAGCAGTTCTTACGGGGACAGGGGAGCCTATTCACCCCTCCACTTT. Amino acid sequence: CASSSYGDRGAYSPLHF.

V and J are TRBV4-1 and TRBJ2-4; D is unclear. Germline V gene lookup returns CDR1 MGHRA and CDR2 YSYEKL. Trimming took 2 bases from V and 7 from J, leaving 12 bases between them. The CDR3 has 14 residues. This chain's CDR3 is CASSQQSTDNIQYF. The CDR3 DNA sequence: TGCGCCAGCAGCCAACAAAGCACAGATAACATTCAGTACTTC.

Only a few counts were recorded for this clone. This chain links TRBV4-1 with TRBJ2-3; D unresolved. The CDR3 is 15 amino acids. Trimming took 3 bases from V and 2 from J, leaving 12 bases between them. From germline, CDR1 is MGHRA and CDR2 YSYEKL. The CDR3 spells CASSHGPQTTDTQYF. In DNA form, the CDR3 reads TGCGCCAGCAGCCACGGTCCCCAAACCACAGATACGCAGTATTTT.

This clone appeared a few times. The CDR3 sequence is CASGPPGLAGYNEQFF. The CDR3 DNA follows: TGTGCTAGTGGTCCTCCCGGGCTAGCGGGGTACAATGAGCAGTTCTTC. This sequence joins TRBV12-5 and TRBJ2-1, with 9 nucleotides matching TRBD2. The V gene end was trimmed by 5 bases and the J gene end by 4 bases; junction bases not matched to a gene: 9. The germline V gene encodes CDR1 LGHNT and CDR2 FRNRAP. The CDR3 loop spans 16 amino acids.

The chain carries TRBV7-9 and TRBJ2-1, with unresolved D. V was trimmed by 3 bases and J by 9 bases, leaving 9 bases between them. The germline gives CDR1 SEHNR, CDR2 FQNEAQ (reference sequence). The CDR3 has 12 amino acids. The CDR3 loop reads CASSFPLSEQFF. Here the CDR3 DNA reads TGTGCCAGCAGCTTCCCGCTTAGTGAGCAGTTCTTC. Full variable domain (remainder filled in from reference TRBV7-9 and TRBJ2-1): DTGVSQNPRHKITKRGQNVTFRCDPISEHNRLYWYRQTLGQGPEFLTYFQNEAQLEKSRLLSDRFSAERPKGSFSTLEIQRTEQGDSAMYLCASSFPLSEQFFGPGTRLTVL.

This clone was seen more than once but under ten times. The J gene is TRBJ2-2, the V gene TRBV5-1, with D hard to call. The germline CDR1 and CDR2 sequences are SGHRS and YFSETQ. This CDR3 contains 15 residues. Trimming took 0 bases from V and 4 from J, leaving 10 bases between them. CDR3 nucleotide sequence: TGCGCCAGCAGCTTGGTTACAGTGAGCACCGGGGAGCTGTTTTTT. Translating it yields CASSLVTVSTGELFF.

The sample holds a few counts of this clone. The rearrangement links TRBV28 to TRBJ2-3, with D possibly TRBD2 on 8 matching bases. CDR1 and CDR2 from the germline V gene are MDHEN and SYDVKM. V was shortened by 6 bases and J by 6 bases, with 22 bases between the two germline ends. The CDR3 contains 16 residues. CDR3 nucleotides: TGTGCCAGCAGGGAGGGGGGACTAGGCAGGGGGGATACGCAGTATTTT. This translates into CASREGGLGRGDTQYF.

This chain uses TRBV30 with TRBJ2-7; TRBD1 aligns across 7 bases. With V trimmed by 2 bases and J by 7 bases, 14 bases remained unmatched. Germline V CDR1 and CDR2: GTSNPN, SVGIG (reference sequence). CDR3 length equals 15 residues. The CDR3 DNA reads TGTGCCTGGAGTAGTTCTAGAGACAGGGTGCTTGAGCAGTACTTC. Translation: CAWSSSRDRVLEQYF.

In this sample, this clone turned up a few times. CDR3 DNA: TGTGCCAGCAGTTCCTCGGCAGGGGGCGCCCGGAATGAGCAGTTCTTC. This encodes CASSSSAGGARNEQFF. The J gene is TRBJ2-1, the V gene TRBV28; 8 nucleotides line up with TRBD1. Germline V gives CDR1 MDHEN, CDR2 SYDVKM. After removal of 4 bases from V and 7 bases from J, the junction contained 12 bases not matched to a gene. This CDR3 spans 16 amino acids.

This clone was seen a handful of times. CDR3 region: CASSRGKGLARANTGELFF. CDR3 sequence (DNA): TGTGCCAGCAGTCGGGGCAAAGGGCTAGCGCGCGCGAACACCGGGGAGCTGTTTTTT. This chain uses TRBV7-9 with TRBJ2-2, with a tentative D call TRBD2 (6 bases). V dropped 6 bases and J dropped 0 bases, with 23 bases sitting between them. Per germline, CDR1 SEHNR and CDR2 FQNEAQ (reference sequence). The CDR3 totals 19 residues.

This clone was detected a few times. The V call is TRBV9, the J call TRBJ2-1; maybe TRBD2 (5 bases). This CDR3 region has 16 residues. V lost 4 bases and J 0 bases, leaving 14 bases between the germline ends. Germline-derived CDR1 and CDR2 are SGDLS and YYNGEE. This chain's CDR3 is CASSPRGRTSYNEQFF. The CDR3 DNA follows: TGTGCCAGCAGCCCCCGCGGGCGGACCTCCTACAATGAGCAGTTCTTC. Full variable domain (rest looked up from reference TRBV9 and TRBJ2-1): DSGVTQTPKHLITATGQRVTLRCSPRSGDLSVYWYQQSLDQGLQFLIQYYNGEERAKGNILERFSAQQFPDLHSELNLSSLELGDSALYFCASSPRGRTSYNEQFFGPGTRLTVL.

There are a few counts of this clone. The chain is built from TRBV2 and TRBJ2-3; possibly TRBD1 for D (5 bases). CDR1 is SNHLY and CDR2 is FYNNEI in the germline V gene. The CDR3 spans 16 residues. V was shortened by 6 bases and J by 0 bases, with 16 bases between the two germline ends. In DNA form, the CDR3 reads TGTGCCAGCAGCCATCCGACAGAGCTTAGCACAGATACGCAGTATTTT. Amino acid sequence: CASSHPTELSTDTQYF.

The gene calls are TRBV10-1 and TRBJ1-1, with D possibly being TRBD1 (5 bases). Looked up from germline, CDR1 is WNHNN and CDR2 is SYGVQD (reference sequence). Trimming took off 6 bases at V and 1 base at J, with 12 bases between the two ends. CDR3 length equals 14 residues. The CDR3 DNA follows: TGCGCCAGCAGGGCGGGGGGTGAGAACACTGAAGCTTTCTTT. Encoded protein: CASRAGGENTEAFF.

The genes are TRBV7-6 and TRBJ2-7; 15 bases line up with TRBD2. Germline loops: CDR1 SGHVS, CDR2 FNYEAQ. The CDR3 runs to 19 residues. J was trimmed by 1 base and V by 5 bases; bases with no gene match: 12. CDR3 in DNA: TGTGCCAGCAGCCGAAGGGAACCGGGACTAGCGGGAGGTTCCTACGAGCAGTACTTC. It is translated as CASSRREPGLAGGSYEQYF.

J is TRBJ2-1 and V is TRBV28; 11 bases are shared with TRBD1. CDR3 length: 16 amino acids. The junction had 7 bases not matched to a gene; V was cut back by 6 bases and J by 3 bases. Germline V gene lookup returns CDR1 MDHEN and CDR2 SYDVKM. CDR3 DNA: TGTGCCAGCAGCCAAAGGACAGGGGGCCACTACAATGAGCAGTTCTTC. Its translation is CASSQRTGGHYNEQFF.

The V call is TRBV4-1, the J call TRBJ1-1, with unresolved D. The CDR3 contains 15 residues. The germline V and J ends were trimmed by 0 bases and 0 bases, with 8 bases remaining between them. Germline CDR1 MGHRA, CDR2 YSYEKL. This CDR3 is CASSQDGQMNTEAFF. The CDR3, as DNA: TGCGCCAGCAGCCAAGATGGGCAGATGAACACTGAAGCTTTCTTT.

The chain employs TRBV27 and TRBJ1-6, with no clear D. V lost 7 bases, J lost 8 bases, and 15 bases lay in between. Per germline, CDR1 MNHEY and CDR2 SMNVEV (reference sequence). CDR3 length: 14 amino acids. CDR3 in amino acids: CASTTGLTDSPLHF. CDR3 coding DNA: TGTGCCAGCACCACCGGACTGACCGATTCACCCCTCCACTTT.

The chain has TRBV7-2 and TRBJ2-3; 11 bases map to TRBD2. The CDR3 is 18 amino acids. V trimming: 1 base; J trimming: 1 base; junction bases outside the gene matches: 7. Germline lookup yields CDR1 SGHTA and CDR2 FQGNSA. This CDR3 reads CASSLVGLAGLGTDTQYF. In DNA, the CDR3 is TGTGCCAGCAGCTTAGTCGGACTAGCGGGCCTTGGCACAGATACGCAGTATTTT.

The chain employs TRBV5-4 and TRBJ2-5; 9 bases map to TRBD1. The CDR3 totals 16 residues. Germline-derived CDR1 and CDR2 are SGHNT and YYREEE (reference sequence). The V and J ends lost 4 bases and 3 bases, in that order; junction bases with no gene match: 10. CDR3 amino acids: CASSRPRQGVEETQYF. CDR3 bases: TGTGCCAGCAGCCGCCCTAGACAGGGGGTGGAAGAGACCCAGTACTTC.